Shown below are 26 T cell receptor beta chains from a single sample sequenced in a study of T cells in Graves' hyperthyroidism and ophthalmopathy. Amplification yielded TCR beta CDR3 regions, with RNA transcripts as the source. Researchers ran a first-round RT-PCR on the TCR CDR3 using the HTBI primer set. TCRdb itself ran the multiplex PCR reads through MiXCR, one entry per CDR3 protein. Altogether around 720,000 distinct CDR3 sequences are present, about 35% being singletons, with the ten largest covering around 29%. Material for sequencing was blood. These TCRs come from a woman aged 40 to 49 with Graves' hyperthyroidism.

This clonotype was seen ten or more times. This rearrangement joins TRBV5-6 to TRBJ1-4; maybe TRBD1 (5 bases). The CDR3 is made up of 14 amino acids. Germline CDR1 SGHDT, CDR2 YYEEEE. Trimming pared 3 bases from V and 8 bases from J, leaving 14 bases between. For the CDR3, the DNA is TGTGCCAGCAGCTGGGCCTCGGGGGACGAAAAACTGTTTTTT. Amino acids: CASSWASGDEKLFF.

A note on this clonotype: A junction end diverges from the germline sequence, so it may reflect a read error. Written as DNA, the CDR3 is TGCGCCAGCAGCCAATCCCGGGTGCAGATAAGATTT. Protein: CASSQSRVQIRF. The chain carries TRBV4-1 and TRBJ1-1, with D hard to call. Germline CDR1 and CDR2: MGHRA and YSYEKL. There are 12 residues in the CDR3.

Note on this clonotype: This sequence may be a read error, since a much larger clone differs from it by one base. This chain links TRBV11-2 with TRBJ2-7, with D tentatively TRBD1 (6 bases). The CDR3 totals 13 residues. Germline CDR1 is SGHAT and CDR2 is FQNNGV. Deletions cut 2 bases from V and 2 bases from J, with 7 bases between. CDR3: CASSLYRAYEQYF. CDR3 sequence (DNA): TGTGCCAGCAGCTTATACAGGGCCTACGAGCAGTACTTC.

This clonotype has a handful of counts. The J gene is TRBJ1-2, the V gene TRBV2; weak D call: TRBD1 (5 bases). Germline-derived CDR1 and CDR2 are SNHLY and FYNNEI. The CDR3 loop spans 15 amino acids. Trimming removed 5 bases from V and 0 bases from J, with 13 bases in between. CDR3 amino acids: CASSLVTGANYGYTF. CDR3 sequence (DNA): TGTGCCAGCAGTTTGGTAACAGGAGCTAACTATGGCTACACCTTC.

This clonotype has just one count. The chain has TRBV12-1 and TRBJ2-7; the table gives TRBD1 as D, unverified against the DNA. TRBV12-1 is recorded as a pseudogene. The CDR3 totals 16 residues. CDR3 region: CASSLRRGYISYEQYF. The CDR3 nucleotides read TGTGCCAGCAGTTTGCGGAGGGGGTACATCTCCTACGAGCAGTACTTC.

There are many counts of this clonotype. The chain recombines TRBV10-3 with TRBJ1-2, with D perhaps TRBD1 (5 bases). Germline lookup yields CDR1 ENHRY and CDR2 SYGVKD. This CDR3 contains 13 residues. Trimming stripped 4 bases from V and 6 bases from J, with 12 bases between. The CDR3 bases are TGTGCCATCAGTGTCCCCCAGGGAGATGGCTACACCTTC. It translates to CAISVPQGDGYTF.

The chain has TRBV4-1 and TRBJ1-5; 7 positions match TRBD1. Germline V gene lookup returns CDR1 MGHRA and CDR2 YSYEKL. Losses at the gene ends were 0 bases for V and 7 bases for J; bases not matched to a gene: 9. This CDR3 has 16 residues. Here the CDR3 reads CASSQDLGTVRQPQHF. DNA for the CDR3: TGCGCCAGCAGCCAAGATCTCGGGACAGTGAGACAGCCCCAGCATTTT.

The V gene is TRBV20-1, the J gene TRBJ1-1, with a tentative D call TRBD1 (5 bases). This CDR3 comprises 16 residues. Germline loops: CDR1 DFQATT, CDR2 SNEGSKA (reference sequence). V was pared by 1 base and J by 1 base, with 16 bases between. CDR3 region: CSARAKRGRRNTEAFF. The CDR3 nucleotides read TGCAGTGCTAGAGCCAAACGGGGACGACGGAACACTGAAGCTTTCTTT.

The chain employs TRBV5-4 and TRBJ1-6, with D hard to call. The CDR3 covers 17 residues. CDR1 and CDR2 from the germline V gene are SGHNT and YYREEE (reference sequence). V lost 4 bases to trimming and J lost 6 bases, with 20 bases between them. CDR3 in amino acids: CASSIGGSLGRNSPLHF. The CDR3 bases are TGTGCCAGCAGCATTGGAGGGAGTTTAGGTCGTAATTCACCCCTCCACTTT. Using reference TRBV5-4 and TRBJ1-6 for the parts outside the CDR3, the full variable domain is ETGVTQSPTHLIKTRGQQVTLRCSSQSGHNTVSWYQQALGQGPQFIFQYYREEENGRGNFPPRFSGLQFPNYSSELNVNALELDDSALYLCASSIGGSLGRNSPLHFGNGTRLTVT.

The V call is TRBV6-5, the J call TRBJ1-2; 8 bases align to TRBD1. V shed 2 bases and J 5 bases; nucleotides not matched to a gene: 7. The germline gives CDR1 MNHEY, CDR2 SVGAGI. The CDR3 spans 15 residues. The CDR3 DNA reads TGTGCCAGCAGTTACCGTCCAGGGGGCCGGTATGGCTACACCTTC. Protein product: CASSYRPGGRYGYTF.

This clonotype was counted many times. The J gene is TRBJ2-2, the V gene TRBV12-3 or TRBV12-4; D unresolved. V was shortened by 1 base and J by 6 bases, with 6 bases between the two germline ends. This CDR3 is built from 13 residues. CDR3 residues: CASSLGDAGELFF. The CDR3 nucleotides are TGTGCCAGCAGTTTAGGAGATGCCGGGGAGCTGTTTTTT.

This clonotype was seen ten or more times. This chain uses TRBV12-3 or TRBV12-4 with TRBJ1-1, with TRBD1 matching over 7 bases. This CDR3 spans 13 amino acids. Trimming at V came to 6 bases and at J to 2 bases, leaving 3 bases not matched to a gene. Here the CDR3 DNA reads TGTGCCAGCAGGTGGACAGGCAACACTGAAGCTTTCTTT. Its protein is CASRWTGNTEAFF.

This clonotype was found many times. The gene calls are TRBV29-1 and TRBJ1-2, with 8 nucleotides matching TRBD1. J lost 7 bases, V lost 7 bases, and 11 bases had no gene match. The germline gives CDR1 SQVTM, CDR2 ANQGSEA. CDR3 length: 13 residues. This chain's CDR3 is CSAPTDRGPGYTF. The CDR3 nucleotides read TGCAGCGCCCCGACCGACAGGGGTCCTGGCTACACCTTC. The whole variable domain, filled in from reference TRBV29-1 and TRBJ1-2, reads SAVISQKPSRDICQRGTSLTIQCQVDSQVTMMFWYRQQPGQSLTLIATANQGSEATYESGFVIDKFPISRPNLTFSTLTVSNMSPEDSSIYLCSAPTDRGPGYTFGSGTRLTVV.

The J gene is TRBJ1-3, the V gene TRBV6-5; a possible D gene is TRBD1 (5 bases). There are 15 residues in the CDR3. V lost 5 bases to trimming and J lost 0 bases, with 11 bases between them. Per germline, CDR1 MNHEY and CDR2 SVGAGI. The CDR3 is CASSEDGGSGNTIYF. DNA for the CDR3: TGTGCCAGCAGTGAAGATGGGGGCTCTGGAAACACCATATATTTT.

Concerning this clonotype itself: At one of its ends the junction is not consistent with the germline gene, which may arise from a read error. This chain links TRBV7-8 with TRBJ2-7; 7 bases are a match to TRBD1. This CDR3 has 14 amino acids. CDR1 is SGHVS, CDR2 FQNEAQ, per germline. CDR3 sequence (DNA): TGTGCCAGCAGCTCCTGGACAGGCTCCTTCGAGCAGTACTTC. It is translated as CASSSWTGSFEQYF.

This chain links TRBV20-1 with TRBJ1-5; the D gene is possibly TRBD1 (5 bases). Trimming left V 0 bases short and J 6 bases short, with 18 bases between. The CDR3 spans 16 residues. Germline V gene lookup returns CDR1 DFQATT and CDR2 SNEGSKA (reference sequence). The CDR3 loop reads CSARELGGGGGQPQHF. The CDR3 nucleotides are TGCAGTGCTAGAGAACTTGGGGGGGGGGGGGGTCAGCCCCAGCATTTT.

This clonotype was seen only once. The chain combines TRBV6-2 or TRBV6-3 with TRBJ1-1; unclear D gene. This CDR3 is 15 amino acids long. Germline assignment: CDR1 MNHEY and CDR2 SVGEGT. V lost 2 bases and J lost 1, with 11 bases in between. The CDR3 coding sequence is TGTGCCAGCAGTTACCCGGGGTGGCGGAACACTGAAGCTTTCTTT. Translated: CASSYPGWRNTEAFF.

There are many counts of this clonotype. The gene calls are TRBV15 and TRBJ1-4; perhaps TRBD1 as D (6 bases). Germline-derived CDR1 and CDR2 are LNHNV and YYDKDF (reference sequence). Trimming removed 3 bases from V and 0 bases from J, with 11 bases in between. The CDR3 has 16 amino acids. Here the CDR3 DNA reads TGTGCCACCAGCAGTACGGACAGACCAACTAATGAAAAACTGTTTTTT. Amino acids: CATSSTDRPTNEKLFF. The full variable domain, completed using reference TRBV15 and TRBJ1-4, is DAMVIQNPRYQVTQFGKPVTLSCSQTLNHNVMYWYQQKSSQAPKLLFHYYDKDFNNEADTPDNFQSRRPNTSFCFLDIRSPGLGDTAMYLCATSSTDRPTNEKLFFGSGTQLSVL.

This chain uses TRBV7-9 with TRBJ2-2; 10 bases are a match to TRBD1. The CDR3 runs 18 residues. Per germline, CDR1 SEHNR and CDR2 FQNEAQ (reference sequence). V was clipped by 5 bases and J by 1 base; unmatched bases: 10. CDR3 bases: TGTGCCAGCAGCCAAGGACTCGACAGGGGGCTGAACACCGGGGAGCTGTTTTTT. This translates into CASSQGLDRGLNTGELFF.

V and J are TRBV4-1 and TRBJ1-1; D unresolved. Trimming cost V 4 bases and J 3 bases, with 18 bases left between them. Germline CDR1 and CDR2: MGHRA and YSYEKL. The CDR3 extends over 16 amino acids. CDR3 nucleotides: TGCGCCAGCAGCCGGGAGTCGGTCAGAATTTACACTGAAGCTTTCTTT. Protein product: CASSRESVRIYTEAFF.

Turning to this clonotype: A clone one base away is much larger, so this may be a read error. This chain uses TRBV10-3 with TRBJ1-1; D is ambiguous. The CDR3 contains 16 residues. CDR1 is ENHRY, CDR2 SYGVKD, per germline. With 10 bases removed from V and 0 bases from J, the gap between germline ends came to 21 bases. CDR3 region: CATRRAGGNMNTEAFF. For the CDR3, the DNA is TGTGCCACCAGGAGGGCGGGCGGAAATATGAACACTGAAGCTTTCTTT.

The V call is TRBV15, the J call TRBJ2-6; possibly TRBD2 for D (5 bases). The V gene lost 2 bases and the J gene lost 3 bases, with 17 bases spanning the gap. CDR1 and CDR2 (germline): LNHNV, YYDKDF (reference sequence). CDR3 length equals 18 residues. The CDR3 spells CATSRPSGWGIGANVLTF. CDR3 nucleotide sequence: TGTGCCACCAGCAGACCGTCGGGGTGGGGTATTGGGGCCAACGTCCTGACTTTC.

The V call is TRBV4-3, the J call TRBJ2-7; 12 bases align to TRBD2. CDR1 is LGHNA and CDR2 is YSLEER in the germline V gene. The CDR3 totals 15 residues. J lost 4 bases, V lost 0 bases, and 1 base had no gene match. CDR3 in DNA: TGCGCCAGCAGCCAAGACCTAGCGGGGGGGTACGAGCAGTACTTC. It yields the protein CASSQDLAGGYEQYF.

V usage is TRBV7-8 and J usage is TRBJ2-7; D is unresolved. V was shortened by 5 bases and J by 7 bases, with 21 bases between the two germline ends. This CDR3 has 15 residues. Germline values: CDR1 SGHVS, CDR2 FQNEAQ. The CDR3 spells CASSPFRFGPREQYF. CDR3 in DNA: TGTGCCAGCAGCCCCTTTCGATTCGGTCCTAGGGAGCAGTACTTC.

This clonotype was seen more than once but under ten times. A read error may account for a junction end that differs from germline. The V call is TRBV19, the J call TRBJ1-2; maybe TRBD1 (6 bases). The CDR3 extends over 16 amino acids. Germline assignment: CDR1 LNHDA and CDR2 SQIVND (reference sequence). CDR3 region: CASSIPTRGTSYDYTF. The DNA for the CDR3 is TGTGCCAGTAGTATCCCGACCAGGGGAACTAGCTATGACTACACCTTC.

This CDR3 is CASRAGQGVNEKLFF. For the CDR3, the DNA is TGTGCCAGCAGGGCGGGACAGGGAGTTAATGAAAAACTGTTTTTT. This rearrangement joins TRBV2 to TRBJ1-4; 9 bases are a match to TRBD1. J was trimmed by 4 bases and V by 6 bases; bases with no gene match: 6. CDR1 and CDR2 (germline): SNHLY, FYNNEI. The CDR3 loop spans 15 amino acids.